The T cell receptor beta chain described here comes from a study of response to subunit inactivated influenza vaccine. TCRdb processed the RT-PCR reads anew with MiXCR; each CDR3 protein has one entry. The data contain 150,000 to 200,000 distinct CDR3 sequences, roughly 12% of them seen just once; the ten biggest clones take up about 31%. This CDR3 is built from 16 residues. Trimming removed 1 base at V and 1 base at J, with 13 bases between. The V gene's germline CDR1 is MGHRA and CDR2 YSYEKL. This clonotype showed up just a few times. The same sample was also studied in work on T cells expressing NK-cell markers. In that study: TCR beta libraries carry UMIs added by 5'RACE template switching. Dominant NKG2C+ clonotype frequencies of roughly 1.0-8% of CD8+ T cells were measured in several donors.

The source is a man aged 45-65 years who received an inactivated influenza vaccine. Specimen: CD8+ T cells sorted from PBMCs, collected about 13 days after vaccination. V gene TRBV4-1 combines with J gene TRBJ2-5; possibly TRBD1 for D (6 bases). CDR3 sequence (DNA): TGCGCCAGCAGCCAAGTGACCATAGGGGGCCAAGAGACCCAGTACTTC. Translating gives CASSQVTIGGQETQYF.